This TCR beta chain was sequenced in a study of a mutant IDH1 vaccine in newly diagnosed glioma. Study context: Treated patients comprised around 60% males and roughly 40% females, mean age about 40 years. Earlier treatment was radiotherapy, temozolomide, or both, with most getting both.

Germline CDR1 and CDR2: SEHNR and FQNEAQ (reference sequence). J lost 10 bases, V lost 5 bases, and 10 bases had no gene match. The CDR3 is 14 residues long. This clone was counted a single time. Its specificity is not known. Whole-study results and caveats: Pseudoprogression showed no apparent link to changes in top peripheral T cell clonotypes.

Time point defined: baseline, week 1 (first vaccination visit). The treatment: pre-vaccination baseline after standard-of-care therapy. Those who donated had recent WHO grade 3 or 4 IDH1-mutant, ATRX-lost astrocytomas. TCRdb's copy holds only in-frame clones and misses some; the assay was immunoSEQ multiplex PCR. This sample has over 75,000 clones; approximately 90% occur once, and the top ten carry around 0.6%. This chain joins TRBV7-9 and TRBJ1-5; TRBD1 agrees at 8 bases. Source: PBMCs, taken from a glioma patient treated with radiotherapy, temozolomide or both. The clonotype comes from a woman aged 45-65 years with glioma. CDR3 in DNA: TGTGCCAGCAGCCCAGGACAGGGCCGCGGACCCCAGCATTTT. It translates to CASSPGQGRGPQHF. Complete variable domain (other parts from reference TRBV7-9 and TRBJ1-5): DTGVSQNPRHKITKRGQNVTFRCDPISEHNRLYWYRQTLGQGPEFLTYFQNEAQLEKSRLLSDRFSAERPKGSFSTLEIQRTEQGDSAMYLCASSPGQGRGPQHFGDGTRLSIL.